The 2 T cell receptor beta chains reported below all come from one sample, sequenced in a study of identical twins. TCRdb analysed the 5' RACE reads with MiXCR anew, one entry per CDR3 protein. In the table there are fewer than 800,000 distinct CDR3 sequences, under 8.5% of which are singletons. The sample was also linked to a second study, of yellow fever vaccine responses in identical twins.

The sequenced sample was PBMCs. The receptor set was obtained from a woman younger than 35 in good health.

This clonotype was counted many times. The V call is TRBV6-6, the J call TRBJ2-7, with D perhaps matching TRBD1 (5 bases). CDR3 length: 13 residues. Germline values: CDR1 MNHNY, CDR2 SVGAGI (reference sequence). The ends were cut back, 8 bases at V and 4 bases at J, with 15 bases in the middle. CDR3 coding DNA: TGTGCCAGCCGGACACCAGCCGGGTACGAGCAGTACTTC. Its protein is CASRTPAGYEQYF.

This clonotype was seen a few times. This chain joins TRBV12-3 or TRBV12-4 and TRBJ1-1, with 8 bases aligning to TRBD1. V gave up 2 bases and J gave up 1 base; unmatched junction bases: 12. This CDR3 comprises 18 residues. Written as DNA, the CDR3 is TGTGCCAGCAGTTTAAGGGTTGGGACAGGACTGCCGAACACTGAAGCTTTCTTT. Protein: CASSLRVGTGLPNTEAFF.